Below are 5 T cell receptor beta chains sequenced from a single sample in a study of OX40 agonist ivuxolimab in advanced cancers. Using immunoSEQ multiplex PCR, the repertoire was profiled, and TCRdb retains in-frame clones only, with some absent. In the table there are some 42,000 clones, around four fifths of which are singletons. The specimen was CD4+ or CD8+ T cells sorted from blood, collected in a trial of the OX40 agonist ivuxolimab. The receptors derive from an adult with an advanced solid tumor such as melanoma, head and neck, liver or kidney cancer.

This chain links TRBV7-9 with TRBJ1-1; D unclear. The CDR3 is 13 amino acids. The germline V and J ends were trimmed by 1 base and 10 bases, with 13 bases remaining between them. CDR1 is SEHNR and CDR2 is FQNEAQ in the germline V gene (reference sequence). In nucleotides, the CDR3 is TGTGCCAGCAGCTTAGTACGGGCCGGCGGAGCTTTCTTT. This codes for CASSLVRAGGAFF.

This CDR3 is CARQVSPSGEQYV. CDR3 bases: TGCGCCCGACAGGTCTCCCCCTCCGGCGAGCAGTACGTC. The J gene is TRBJ2-7, the V gene TRBV10-1, with D maybe TRBD1 (6 bases). This CDR3 contains 13 residues. V lost 11 bases and J lost 6, with 20 bases in between. The germline V gene has CDR1 WNHNN and CDR2 SYGVQD (reference sequence).

The rearrangement links TRBV2 to TRBJ2-1; 12 bases fit TRBD2. The CDR3 spans 16 residues. The germline V gene encodes CDR1 SNHLY and CDR2 FYNNEI. Trimming at V came to 8 bases and at J to 10 bases, leaving 15 bases not matched to a gene. CDR3 residues: CASSPGTSGRHWEQFF. DNA for the CDR3: TGTGCCAGCTCCCCAGGTACTAGCGGGAGGCACTGGGAGCAGTTCTTC.

This chain connects TRBV6-1 to TRBJ1-2, with 11 bases matching TRBD1. CDR3 length: 15 amino acids. V lost 7 bases to trimming and J lost 3 bases; unmatched junction nucleotides: 7. Germline values: CDR1 MNHNS, CDR2 SASEGT. This CDR3 reads CASNTGTGGYYGYTF. CDR3 nucleotide sequence: TGTGCCAGCAATACCGGGACAGGGGGTTACTATGGCTACACCTTC.

The table lists this clone with a count of one. V gene TRBV5-4 combines with J gene TRBJ2-5, with 11 bases lining up with TRBD1. The closer fit of TRBJ2-7 to the DNA end suggests the J call may be wrong. The CDR3 length is 14 residues. Germline CDR1 and CDR2: SGHNT and YYREEE (reference sequence). CDR3 DNA sequence: TGTGCCAGCAGCCGGACAGGGGGCGCCTACGAGCAGTACTTC. Protein sequence: CASSRTGGAYEQYF.